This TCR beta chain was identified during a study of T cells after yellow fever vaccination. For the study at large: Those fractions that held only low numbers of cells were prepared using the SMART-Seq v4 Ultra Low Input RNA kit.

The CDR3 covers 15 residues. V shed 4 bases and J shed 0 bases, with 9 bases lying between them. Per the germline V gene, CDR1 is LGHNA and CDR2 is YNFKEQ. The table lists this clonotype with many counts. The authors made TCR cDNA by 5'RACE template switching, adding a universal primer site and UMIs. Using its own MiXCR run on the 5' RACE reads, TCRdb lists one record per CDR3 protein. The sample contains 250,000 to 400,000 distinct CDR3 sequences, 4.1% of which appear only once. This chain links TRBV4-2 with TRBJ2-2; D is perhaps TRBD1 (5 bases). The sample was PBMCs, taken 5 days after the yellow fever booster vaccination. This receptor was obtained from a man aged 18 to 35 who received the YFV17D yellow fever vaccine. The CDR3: CASSPQGSNTGELFF. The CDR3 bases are TGTGCCAGCAGCCCCCAGGGTTCGAACACCGGGGAGCTGTTTTTT.